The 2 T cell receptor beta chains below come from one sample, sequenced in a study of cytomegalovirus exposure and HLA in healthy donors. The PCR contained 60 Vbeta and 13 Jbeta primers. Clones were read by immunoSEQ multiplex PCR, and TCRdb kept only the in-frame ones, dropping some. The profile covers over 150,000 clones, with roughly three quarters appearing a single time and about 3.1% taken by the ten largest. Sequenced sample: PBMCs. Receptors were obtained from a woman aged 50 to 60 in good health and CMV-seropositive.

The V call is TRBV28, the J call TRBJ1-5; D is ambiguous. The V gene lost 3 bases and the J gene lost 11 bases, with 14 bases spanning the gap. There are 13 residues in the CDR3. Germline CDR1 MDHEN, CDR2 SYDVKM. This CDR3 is CASSLRRVGAQHF. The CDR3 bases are TGTGCCAGCAGTTTGCGGCGGGTTGGGGCCCAGCATTTT.

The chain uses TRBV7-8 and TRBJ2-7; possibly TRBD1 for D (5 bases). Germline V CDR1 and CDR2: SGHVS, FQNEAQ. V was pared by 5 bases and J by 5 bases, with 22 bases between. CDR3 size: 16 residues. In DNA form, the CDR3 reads TGTGCCAGCAGCCCCCAAGGGGTAGTAAGTCGCGACGAGCAGTACTTC. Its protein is CASSPQGVVSRDEQYF.